The next 22 T cell receptor beta chains were all read from a single sample in a study of metastatic and nonmetastatic thyroid tumors. Ahead of thyroid surgery, no patient had received treatment of any kind. TCRdb reassembled clones from the PCR reads with MiXCR. This sample has roughly 83,000 clones, with about 15% found just once. The sample was blood. These receptors came from a female donor with papillary thyroid cancer or a benign thyroid nodule (not recorded which). Some clones in this sample may be carry-over from other donors' samples.

Worth noting for this clone: This may stem from a read error, because a much larger clone lies one nucleotide away. V and J are TRBV4-1 and TRBJ2-3; 7 bases map to TRBD1. Germline values: CDR1 MGHRA, CDR2 YSYEKL. This CDR3 spans 16 amino acids. The CDR3 protein is CSSSQGTARSTDTQYF. The CDR3 bases are TGCTCCAGCAGCCAAGGGACAGCCCGGAGCACAGATACGCAGTATTTT.

This clone was counted at least ten times. The chain couples TRBV25-1 to TRBJ1-5; 8 bases match TRBD1. Germline-derived CDR1 and CDR2 are MGHDK and SYGVNS. The CDR3 has 20 amino acids. V lost 4 bases, J lost 0 bases, and 17 bases stayed unmatched. This CDR3 reads CASSVDGRQGIDYSNQPQHF. As DNA, the CDR3 is TGTGCCAGCAGTGTCGACGGGAGACAGGGGATTGACTATAGCAATCAGCCCCAGCATTTT. Together with reference TRBV25-1 and TRBJ1-5, the CDR3 gives the full variable domain: EADIYQTPRYLVIGTGKKITLECSQTMGHDKMYWYQQDPGMELHLIHYSYGVNSTEKGDLSSESTVSRIRTEHFPLTLESARPSHTSQYLCASSVDGRQGIDYSNQPQHFGDGTRLSIL.

This clone was observed many times. In nucleotides, the CDR3 is TGCAGTGCCCCGGGACTGGTCTCGAGTAGCAATCAGCCCCAGCATTTT. This codes for CSAPGLVSSSNQPQHF. The chain employs TRBV20-1 and TRBJ1-5; D is perhaps TRBD1 (5 bases). V was shortened by 6 bases and J by 0 bases, with 18 bases between the two germline ends. The CDR3 is 16 residues long. From germline, CDR1 is DFQATT and CDR2 SNEGSKA (reference sequence).

The V call is TRBV11-2, the J call TRBJ2-4; D tentatively fits TRBD1 or TRBD2 (5 bases each). Trimming removed 7 bases from V and 7 bases from J, with 14 bases in between. The germline gives CDR1 SGHAT, CDR2 FQNNGV. The CDR3 contains 13 residues. CDR3 DNA: TGTGCCAGCACCAGTTGGGGGTGTAACATTCAGTACTTC. It is translated as CASTSWGCNIQYF.

This clone was seen ten or more times. The chain is built from TRBV2 and TRBJ1-1, with TRBD1 as a possible D gene (5 bases). The CDR3 is 14 amino acids. Trimming left V 7 bases short and J 2 bases short, with 14 bases between. Germline V gene lookup returns CDR1 SNHLY and CDR2 FYNNEI. CDR3: CASNPDTANTEAFF. The CDR3 bases are TGTGCCAGCAACCCGGACACCGCAAACACTGAAGCTTTCTTT.

This clone was counted many times. V is TRBV5-1 and J is TRBJ2-7; D is possibly TRBD2 (6 bases). The CDR3 contains 13 residues. The V gene lost 0 bases and the J gene lost 4 bases, with 8 bases spanning the gap. The germline CDR1 and CDR2 sequences are SGHRS and YFSETQ. This CDR3 reads CASSLGLEYEQYF. CDR3 bases: TGCGCCAGCAGCTTGGGACTAGAGTACGAGCAGTACTTC.

This clone came up many times. This specimen includes other DNA sequences encoding the same CDR3. The chain uses TRBV9 and TRBJ1-6, with 7 bases lining up with TRBD1. CDR3 size: 15 residues. Germline assignment: CDR1 SGDLS and CDR2 YYNGEE. With 4 bases clipped from V and 11 bases from J, the junction kept 12 bases outside the gene matches. CDR3 sequence (DNA): TGTGCCAGCAGCCCGCCGGAGGGGGCTGGGCCACCCCTCCACTTT. This gives the protein CASSPPEGAGPPLHF.

This clone was observed at least ten times. J is TRBJ1-1 and V is TRBV11-1; the D gene is possibly TRBD1 (6 bases). Deletions cut 3 bases from V and 1 base from J, with 12 bases between. Germline CDR1 SGHAT, CDR2 FQDESV (reference sequence). The CDR3 runs to 15 residues. CDR3 residues: CASSLGDRPNTEAFF. The CDR3 DNA is TGTGCCAGCAGCTTGGGTGACAGGCCGAACACTGAAGCTTTCTTT.

This clone was counted only a few times. The rearrangement joins TRBV27 to TRBJ2-7, with no clear D. Trimming took off 0 bases at V and 0 bases at J, with 9 bases between the two ends. Germline CDR1 and CDR2: MNHEY and SMNVEV (reference sequence). This CDR3 region has 15 residues. For the CDR3, the DNA is TGTGCCAGCAGTTTATCGTTTGTGGGCTCCTACGAGCAGTACTTC. As protein: CASSLSFVGSYEQYF.

CDR3 sequence reads: CASSLHDPDSYGYTF. CDR3 bases: TGTGCCAGCAGCTTGCATGACCCGGACAGCTATGGCTACACCTTC. This chain links TRBV13 with TRBJ1-2, with D perhaps matching TRBD1 (6 bases). Trimming took 3 bases from V and 4 from J, leaving 15 bases between them. This CDR3 spans 15 amino acids. The germline V gene has CDR1 PRHDT and CDR2 FYEKMQ (reference sequence).

The sample holds many counts of this clone. The chain recombines TRBV6-2 or TRBV6-3 with TRBJ2-7; D is possibly TRBD1 or TRBD2 (6 bases each). The CDR3 extends over 15 amino acids. Trimming shortened V by 4 bases and J by 7 bases, and 20 bases separated the two germline ends. CDR1 is MNHEY, CDR2 SVGEGT, per germline. The CDR3 DNA is TGTGCCAGCAGTTCGGAGGGACACCACTCGGTGGAGCAGTACTTC. Protein: CASSSEGHHSVEQYF.

Regarding this clone: It may be a read error: a sequence one base away is much more abundant. The same CDR3 can be traced to other DNA sequences in this sample. The V and J genes are TRBV11-1 and TRBJ1-2; TRBD1 is a possible D gene (6 bases). Germline V lookup: CDR1 SGHAT, CDR2 FQDESV (reference sequence). The V end was cut by 5 bases, the J end by 5 bases, with 24 bases between. There are 17 residues in the CDR3. CDR3 loop: CASSPATGQRTGYGYTF. In nucleotides, the CDR3 is TGTGCCAGCAGCCCTGCAACCGGACAGCGCACTGGTTATGGCTACACCTTC. Combining the CDR3 with reference TRBV11-1 and TRBJ1-2 gives the whole variable domain EAEVAQSPRYKITEKSQAVAFWCDPISGHATLYWYRQILGQGPELLVQFQDESVVDDSQLPKDRFSAERLKGVDSTLKIQPAELGDSAMYLCASSPATGQRTGYGYTFGSGTRLTVV.

This clone appeared a single time. A much more abundant neighbour one base away suggests this may be a read error. Here the CDR3 DNA reads TGCAGTGCCCAGGACAGGGGGCTGGACACTGAAGATTTCTTT. The encoded protein is CSAQDRGLDTEDFF. The rearrangement joins TRBV20-1 to TRBJ1-1; 11 nucleotides agree with TRBD1. CDR1 and CDR2 (germline): DFQATT, SNEGSKA (reference sequence). This CDR3 comprises 14 residues.

At least ten counts were recorded for this clone. Distinct nucleotide sequences in the sample also encode this CDR3. The V gene is TRBV6-2 or TRBV6-3, the J gene TRBJ1-1, with D maybe TRBD1 (5 bases). With 6 bases removed from V and 1 base from J, the gap between germline ends came to 9 bases. This CDR3 is 13 amino acids long. CDR1 and CDR2 (germline): MNHEY, SVGEGT. The CDR3 reads CASSPQGNTEAFF. The DNA of the CDR3 is TGTGCCAGCAGCCCCCAGGGGAACACTGAAGCTTTCTTT.

This clone has a count of ten or more. The chain recombines TRBV24-1 with TRBJ2-3, with 9 bases identical to TRBD2. Trimming at V came to 0 bases and at J to 0 bases, leaving 3 bases not matched to a gene. The germline CDR1 and CDR2 sequences are KGHDR and SFDVKD. This CDR3 spans 17 amino acids. As DNA, the CDR3 is TGTGCCACCAGTGATTTGCAAGCGGGGGGAAGCACAGATACGCAGTATTTT. It codes for CATSDLQAGGSTDTQYF.

This clone was detected only a few times. The chain combines TRBV6-1 with TRBJ2-7, with D unclear. Germline V CDR1 and CDR2: MNHNS, SASEGT. The V end lost 3 bases, the J end lost 6 bases, and 6 bases lay between the germline ends. There are 11 residues in the CDR3. The CDR3 DNA is TGTGCCAGCAGTGATAAATCCGAGCAGTACGTC. This translates into CASSDKSEQYV.

The sample holds many counts of this clone. This sequence joins TRBV6-5 and TRBJ2-3; D uncertain. CDR3 size: 13 residues. With 3 bases removed from V and 4 bases from J, the gap between germline ends came to 8 bases. Germline CDR1 and CDR2: MNHEY and SVGAGI. CDR3 nucleotide sequence: TGTGCCAGCAGTTATCGGGCAGCAGATACGCAGTATTTT. The encoded protein is CASSYRAADTQYF.

The table lists this clone with many counts. The chain combines TRBV28 with TRBJ1-2, with D possibly TRBD1 on 6 matching bases. V lost 6 bases, J lost 4 bases, and 15 bases lay in between. The germline gives CDR1 MDHEN, CDR2 SYDVKM. The CDR3 loop spans 14 amino acids. The CDR3 loop is CASSRGKTVYGYTF. The CDR3 DNA reads as TGTGCCAGCAGCAGGGGAAAGACAGTCTATGGCTACACCTTC.

This clone was detected a few times. The V gene is TRBV4-1, the J gene TRBJ2-5; 11 bases map to TRBD2. The CDR3 loop spans 16 amino acids. The ends lost 4 bases at V and 7 bases at J; junction bases unmatched: 11. The germline V gene encodes CDR1 MGHRA and CDR2 YSYEKL. The CDR3 sequence: CASSPPVSSGGTTQYF. The CDR3, as DNA: TGCGCCAGCAGCCCCCCTGTCTCTAGCGGGGGGACGACCCAGTACTTC.

Details on this clone: A much larger clonotype is one base distant, so this may be a read error. The V call is TRBV20-1, the J call TRBJ1-6; maybe TRBD1 (6 bases). Per germline, CDR1 DFQATT and CDR2 SNEGSKA (reference sequence). The CDR3 consists of 14 residues. CDR3 in amino acids: CSARYRVRNSPPHF. DNA for the CDR3: TGCAGTGCTAGGTACAGGGTGCGAAATTCACCCCCCCACTTT.

This clone was detected many times. V gene TRBV10-3 combines with J gene TRBJ1-5; maybe TRBD1 (6 bases). The CDR3 contains 15 residues. V was shortened by 4 bases and J by 3 bases, with 13 bases between the two germline ends. The germline CDR1 and CDR2 sequences are ENHRY and SYGVKD. The CDR3 reads CAISVSGGTNQPQHF. CDR3 DNA sequence: TGTGCCATCAGTGTGTCGGGGGGCACCAATCAGCCCCAGCATTTT.

This clone came up a few times. This chain links TRBV28 with TRBJ2-1, with 11 bases lining up with TRBD2. This CDR3 is 16 amino acids long. The V gene's germline CDR1 is MDHEN and CDR2 SYDVKM. The V and J ends lost 6 bases and 3 bases, in that order; junction bases with no gene match: 7. The DNA for the CDR3 is TGTGCCAGCAGGCCGCTTGGGACTAGCGGCTACAATGAGCAGTTCTTC. Residues: CASRPLGTSGYNEQFF.